These 29 T cell receptor beta chains originate from one sample sequenced in a study of blood T cell repertoires in COVID-19. Libraries were prepared by immunoSEQ multiplex PCR; TCRdb keeps only in-frame clonotypes and omits some of them. Of over 200,000 clones listed, about 90% are singletons. The sequenced material came from peripheral blood. The receptors originated from a man in his forties or fifties with active or convalescent COVID-19.

The chain has TRBV5-1 and TRBJ1-6, with 7 bases lining up with TRBD1. Germline V gives CDR1 SGHRS, CDR2 YFSETQ. V gave up 3 bases and J gave up 10 bases; unmatched junction bases: 7. This CDR3 comprises 14 residues. CDR3 sequence reads: CASSSRGLSSPLHF. CDR3 in DNA: TGCGCCAGCAGCTCCAGGGGGTTAAGCTCACCCCTCCACTTT.

The genes are TRBV15 and TRBJ2-7; no clear D gene. Germline assignment: CDR1 LNHNV and CDR2 YYDKDF (reference sequence). V was shortened by 0 bases and J by 5 bases, with 20 bases between the two germline ends. This CDR3 spans 17 amino acids. The CDR3 DNA sequence: TGTGCCACCAGCAGAGATCAGGTGGGCAGTGGAATCGACGAGCAGTACTTC. It translates to CATSRDQVGSGIDEQYF.

The V call is TRBV9, the J call TRBJ2-7, with D possibly being TRBD1 (6 bases). Germline assignment: CDR1 SGDLS and CDR2 YYNGEE. V was pared by 7 bases and J by 5 bases, with 13 bases between. This CDR3 comprises 12 residues. Here the CDR3 DNA reads TGTGCCAGCTCCCTCACAGGGCACGAGCAGTACTTC. Translation: CASSLTGHEQYF.

V gene TRBV29-1 combines with J gene TRBJ2-3; no definite D call. Deletions cut 6 bases from V and 4 bases from J, with 8 bases between. CDR1 and CDR2 from the germline V gene are SQVTM and ANQGSEA. The CDR3 is 11 amino acids. The CDR3 reads CSVSLADTQYF. CDR3 DNA: TGCAGCGTCTCTTTAGCAGATACGCAGTATTTT.

The DNA of the CDR3 is TGTGCCAGCAGCTTGGGGGCGGGACAGGGAATCCACGAGCAGTACTTC. This translates into CASSLGAGQGIHEQYF. V gene TRBV5-5 combines with J gene TRBJ2-7; TRBD1 aligns across 9 bases. The CDR3 sequence is 16 residues long. CDR1 is SGHKS and CDR2 is YYEKEE in the germline V gene (reference sequence). V was clipped by 0 bases and J by 5 bases; unmatched bases: 9.

This rearrangement joins TRBV9 to TRBJ2-3; a weak D match, TRBD1 (6 bases). The CDR3 runs to 17 residues. Germline V lookup: CDR1 SGDLS, CDR2 YYNGEE. Trimming took off 3 bases at V and 4 bases at J, with 21 bases between the two ends. The chain's CDR3 is CASSAGGGTHVADTQYF. In DNA, the CDR3 is TGTGCCAGCAGCGCGGGTGGGGGCACACACGTTGCAGATACGCAGTATTTT.

The J gene is TRBJ1-1, the V gene TRBV5-4; possible D gene TRBD1, 5 bases. Trimming took 2 bases from V and 7 from J, leaving 15 bases between them. Germline assignment: CDR1 SGHNT and CDR2 YYREEE (reference sequence). The CDR3 is 14 residues long. For the CDR3, the DNA is TGTGCCAGCAGCTTCGCCGGGACTGGAGTTGAAGCTTTCTTT. Its translation: CASSFAGTGVEAFF.

V usage is TRBV7-2 and J usage is TRBJ2-7, with 7 bases that match TRBD2. This CDR3 spans 13 amino acids. The V segment lost 7 bases and the J segment 1 base; nucleotides outside the gene matches: 4. Germline CDR1 is SGHTA and CDR2 is FQGNSA. The CDR3 sequence: CASTPGGSYEQYF. The CDR3, as DNA: TGTGCCAGCACCCCGGGGGGTTCCTACGAGCAGTACTTC.

The chain uses TRBV28 and TRBJ1-2, with 7 bases aligning to TRBD1. The CDR3 is made up of 15 amino acids. The germline V gene has CDR1 MDHEN and CDR2 SYDVKM. Germline trimming cut 6 bases from V and 7 bases from J; bases unmatched to any gene: 14. The CDR3: CASRETGDPSGGYTF. The CDR3 bases are TGTGCCAGCAGGGAAACAGGGGACCCAAGTGGTGGCTACACCTTC.

This clone was counted a few times. This chain links TRBV27 with TRBJ1-1, with a tentative D call TRBD1 (5 bases). Trimming pared 6 bases from V and 1 base from J, leaving 21 bases between. Germline V CDR1 and CDR2: MNHEY, SMNVEV (reference sequence). The CDR3 is 17 amino acids. Written as DNA, the CDR3 is TGTGCCAGCAGCCATTACCGGGACTTTAGTGGGAACACTGAAGCTTTCTTT. Translated, it gives CASSHYRDFSGNTEAFF.

The gene calls are TRBV7-2 and TRBJ1-5; tentatively, D is TRBD1 (5 bases). The ends were cut back, 1 base at V and 9 bases at J, with 13 bases in the middle. Germline V gene sequence: CDR1 SGHTA, CDR2 FQGNSA. The CDR3 sequence is 14 residues long. CDR3 nucleotides: TGTGCCAGCAGCTTAGATGGGGGGGGGAGGCCCCAGCATTTT. Residues: CASSLDGGGRPQHF.

The chain couples TRBV5-6 to TRBJ2-1; TRBD1 aligns across 10 bases. The germline V gene encodes CDR1 SGHDT and CDR2 YYEEEE. Trimming cost V 4 bases and J 7 bases; bases outside gene matches: 2. This CDR3 comprises 13 residues. The CDR3 coding sequence is TGTGCCAGCAGCCGGGACAGGGGAAATGAGCAGTTCTTC. Its protein is CASSRDRGNEQFF.

The chain couples TRBV19 to TRBJ1-6, with D maybe TRBD1 (6 bases). Germline loops: CDR1 LNHDA, CDR2 SQIVND (reference sequence). Between the trimmed V and J ends, which lost 2 bases and 4 bases, there was a span of 6 bases. This CDR3 is built from 14 residues. DNA of the CDR3: TGTGCCAGTAGTATACAGGGGTATAATTCACCCCTCCACTTT. Residues: CASSIQGYNSPLHF.

The rearrangement links TRBV6-5 to TRBJ1-1; D is uncertain. The germline CDR1 and CDR2 sequences are MNHEY and SVGAGI. CDR3 size: 11 residues. Trimming took 6 bases from V and 10 from J, leaving 12 bases between them. In DNA, the CDR3 is TGTGCCAGCAGCTCCCCCTCGGGAGCTTTCTTT. Its protein is CASSSPSGAFF.

V usage is TRBV30 and J usage is TRBJ1-1, with 7 bases fitting TRBD1. CDR1 GTSNPN and CDR2 SVGIG come from the germline V gene (reference sequence). The CDR3 is 14 residues long. With V trimmed by 4 bases and J by 4 bases, 9 bases remained unmatched. The CDR3 DNA follows: TGTGCCTGGACGAGGGGGCTTGGGGGCACTGAAGCTTTCTTT. It codes for CAWTRGLGGTEAFF.

The V call is TRBV11-2, the J call TRBJ2-1; TRBD2 is a possible D gene (5 bases). This CDR3 is built from 11 residues. Trimming left V 10 bases short and J 6 bases short, with 10 bases between. Germline-derived CDR1 and CDR2 are SGHAT and FQNNGV. The CDR3 loop reads CAMGRGNEQFF. The CDR3 bases are TGTGCCATGGGCCGGGGCAATGAGCAGTTCTTC.

V is TRBV19 and J is TRBJ1-1, with 8 nucleotides matching TRBD1. V was pared by 6 bases and J by 5 bases, with 5 bases of the junction left unmatched. Germline CDR1 and CDR2: LNHDA and SQIVND (reference sequence). CDR3 length: 13 amino acids. Here the CDR3 reads CASSQGADTEAFF. CDR3 nucleotides: TGTGCCAGTAGCCAGGGGGCTGATACTGAAGCTTTCTTT.

Concerning this clone itself: One end of the junction does not line up with germline, which may come from a read error. This chain joins TRBV7-9 and TRBJ2-1; TRBD1 matches at 8 bases. Germline CDR1 reads SEHNR; CDR2 reads FQNEAQ (reference sequence). The CDR3 totals 14 residues. The CDR3 DNA reads TGTGCCAGCAGCTTAGGACAGGGGAAGAATGAGCAGCTCTTC. Its protein is CASSLGQGKNEQLF.

The rearrangement uses TRBV27 and TRBJ2-7; 12 positions agree with TRBD2. Germline CDR1 is MNHEY and CDR2 is SMNVEV (reference sequence). The J segment lost 0 bases and the V segment lost 5 bases, leaving 14 bases of the junction unmatched. The CDR3 is 19 amino acids. The CDR3 loop reads CASSPGLAGYGIDSYEQYF. DNA for the CDR3: TGTGCCAGCAGTCCAGGACTAGCGGGGTACGGAATAGACTCCTACGAGCAGTACTTC.

The chain combines TRBV3-1 (or the pseudogene TRBV3-2) with TRBJ1-4; D is possibly TRBD1 (5 bases). Germline V gene data show CDR1 as LGHDT and CDR2 as YNNKEL (reference sequence). V shed 4 bases and J shed 3 bases, with 12 bases lying between them. This CDR3 contains 15 residues. The CDR3 nucleotides read TGTGCCAGCAGCCCGCGACAGATACCTAATGAAAAACTGTTTTTT. Amino acid sequence: CASSPRQIPNEKLFF.

This rearrangement joins TRBV9 to TRBJ2-5, with TRBD2 identical over 9 bases. Germline-derived CDR1 and CDR2 are SGDLS and YYNGEE. This CDR3 has 14 residues. J was trimmed by 5 bases and V by 4 bases; bases with no gene match: 6. CDR3 sequence: CASSTSSGVETQYF. The CDR3 bases are TGTGCCAGCAGCACGTCTAGCGGGGTGGAGACCCAGTACTTC.

The rearrangement uses TRBV5-4 and TRBJ1-2; D is possibly TRBD1 (5 bases). V lost 4 bases and J lost 2, with 15 bases in between. The CDR3 consists of 15 residues. The germline V gene has CDR1 SGHNT and CDR2 YYREEE (reference sequence). CDR3 DNA sequence: TGTGCCAGCAGCCTCCGCTCGCAGGGAAACTATGGCTACACCTTC. Residues: CASSLRSQGNYGYTF. The whole variable domain, remainder taken from reference TRBV5-4 and TRBJ1-2, is ETGVTQSPTHLIKTRGQQVTLRCSSQSGHNTVSWYQQALGQGPQFIFQYYREEENGRGNFPPRFSGLQFPNYSSELNVNALELDDSALYLCASSLRSQGNYGYTFGSGTRLTVV.

The chain has TRBV21-1 and TRBJ2-1; the table calls TRBD2, which could not be checked here. TRBV21-1 is given as a pseudogene. The CDR3 totals 18 residues. DNA of the CDR3: TGTGCCAGCAGCAAAGTTAGGCGGGAGGACCCGAATGACAATGAGCAGTTCTTC. Translation: CASSKVRREDPNDNEQFF.

The chain joins TRBV19 to TRBJ2-4; D call uncertain. The V and J ends lost 3 bases and 0 bases respectively, with 9 bases between them. The CDR3 contains 15 residues. Germline values: CDR1 LNHDA, CDR2 SQIVND (reference sequence). The CDR3 DNA reads TGTGCCAGTAGTATCCTTTCTCTAGCCAAAAACATTCAGTACTTC. This sequence encodes CASSILSLAKNIQYF.

The genes are TRBV4-1 and TRBJ1-2; TRBD1 aligns across 8 bases. The junction had 4 bases not matched to a gene; V was cut back by 0 bases and J by 7 bases. Germline lookup yields CDR1 MGHRA and CDR2 YSYEKL. The CDR3 sequence is 14 residues long. This CDR3 reads CASSQDSTGVGYTF. The CDR3 coding sequence is TGCGCCAGCAGCCAAGATTCGACAGGGGTTGGCTACACCTTC.

The V call is TRBV5-1, the J call TRBJ2-1; 7 nucleotides align to TRBD2. J gave up 9 bases and V 3 bases, and 3 bases lay outside the gene matches. The CDR3 runs 12 residues. Germline V CDR1 and CDR2: SGHRS, YFSETQ. The CDR3 loop reads CASSSQRGEQFF. In nucleotides, the CDR3 is TGCGCCAGCAGCTCTCAGCGGGGTGAGCAGTTCTTC.

This chain links TRBV15 with TRBJ1-5; D is unclear. V was shortened by 0 bases and J by 3 bases, with 12 bases between the two germline ends. This CDR3 is 16 amino acids long. CDR1 is LNHNV, CDR2 YYDKDF, per germline (reference sequence). The CDR3 region has the DNA TGTGCCACCAGCAGAGAGGCAGGTTGGTACAATCAGCCCCAGCATTTT. Encoded protein: CATSREAGWYNQPQHF.

This clone was found once. The rearrangement uses TRBV4-1 and TRBJ1-1; D uncertain. Trimming took 7 bases from V and 3 from J, leaving 18 bases between them. Looked up from germline, CDR1 is MGHRA and CDR2 is YSYEKL. CDR3 length: 15 amino acids. Here the CDR3 reads CASTLTSYRDTEAFF. The CDR3, as DNA: TGCGCCAGCACCCTAACCTCTTACAGAGACACTGAAGCTTTCTTT.

The chain combines TRBV5-1 with TRBJ1-1; tentative D call: TRBD1 (6 bases). Germline loops: CDR1 SGHRS, CDR2 YFSETQ. Trimming removed 4 bases at V and 4 bases at J, with 17 bases between. The CDR3 covers 15 residues. This CDR3 is CASSGRHREGTEAFF. The CDR3 DNA follows: TGCGCCAGCAGCGGGAGACACAGGGAAGGCACTGAAGCTTTCTTT.